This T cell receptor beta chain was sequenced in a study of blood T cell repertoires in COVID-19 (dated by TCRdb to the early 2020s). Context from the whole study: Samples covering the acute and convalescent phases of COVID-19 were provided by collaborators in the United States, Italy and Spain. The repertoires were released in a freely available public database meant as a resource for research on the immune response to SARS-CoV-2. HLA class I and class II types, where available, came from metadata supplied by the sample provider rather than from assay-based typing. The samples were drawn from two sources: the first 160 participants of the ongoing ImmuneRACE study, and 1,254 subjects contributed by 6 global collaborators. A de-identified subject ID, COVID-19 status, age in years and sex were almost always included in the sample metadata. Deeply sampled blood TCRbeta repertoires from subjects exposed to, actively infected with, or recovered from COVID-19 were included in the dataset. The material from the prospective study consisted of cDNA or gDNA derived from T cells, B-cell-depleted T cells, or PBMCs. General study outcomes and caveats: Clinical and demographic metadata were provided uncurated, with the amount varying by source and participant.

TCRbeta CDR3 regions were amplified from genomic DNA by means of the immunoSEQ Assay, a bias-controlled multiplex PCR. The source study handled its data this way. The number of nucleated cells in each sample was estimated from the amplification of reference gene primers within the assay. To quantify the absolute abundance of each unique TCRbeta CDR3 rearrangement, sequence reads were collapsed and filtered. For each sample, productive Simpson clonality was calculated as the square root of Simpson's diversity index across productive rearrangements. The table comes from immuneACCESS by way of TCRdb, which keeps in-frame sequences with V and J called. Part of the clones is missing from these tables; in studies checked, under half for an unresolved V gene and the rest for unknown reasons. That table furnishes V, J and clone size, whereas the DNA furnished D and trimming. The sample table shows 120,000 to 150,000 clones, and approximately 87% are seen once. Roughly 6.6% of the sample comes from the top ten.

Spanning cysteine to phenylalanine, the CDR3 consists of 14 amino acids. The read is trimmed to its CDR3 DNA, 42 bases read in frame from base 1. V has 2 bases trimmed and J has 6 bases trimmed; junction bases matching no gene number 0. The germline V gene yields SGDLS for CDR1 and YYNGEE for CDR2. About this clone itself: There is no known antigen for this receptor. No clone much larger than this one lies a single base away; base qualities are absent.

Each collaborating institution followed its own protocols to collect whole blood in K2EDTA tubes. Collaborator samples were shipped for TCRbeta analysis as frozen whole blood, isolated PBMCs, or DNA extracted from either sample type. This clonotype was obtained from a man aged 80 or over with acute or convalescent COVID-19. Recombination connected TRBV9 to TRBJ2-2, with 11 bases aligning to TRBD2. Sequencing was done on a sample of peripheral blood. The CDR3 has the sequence CASSVSGGAGELFF. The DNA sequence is TGTGCCAGCAGCGTTAGCGGGGGGGCCGGGGAGCTGTTTTTT.